This T cell receptor (beta chain) was profiled in a study of CD8 T cells in ankylosing spondylitis (dated by TCRdb to 2016 to 2017). Regarding the research as a whole: T cell receptor beta repertoires were profiled in healthy donors and ankylosing spondylitis patients so that disease-linked TCR variants could be found. The whole study cohort included about a hundred healthy donors and 20 to 25 ankylosing spondylitis patients. Peripheral blood samples were taken, and synovial fluid was additionally collected from ankylosing spondylitis patients. Summary of the overall study and its limitations: Significant enrichment of the disease-linked clones was reported in matched synovial fluid samples from ankylosing spondylitis patients. Some of the motif variants had been reported before in the synovial fluid and blood of reactive arthritis patients, a finding that suggests common disease-initiation mechanisms. The disease-linked clones had a CD8+ phenotype and were found at relatively low frequencies in peripheral blood. Blood from ankylosing spondylitis patients appeared to be characterized by a TCR beta motif made up of several highly homologous amino acid variants.

CDR1 MNHNS and CDR2 SASEGT were looked up in the germline V gene. Including cysteine and phenylalanine, the CDR3 has 15 amino acids. Only the CDR3 DNA is retained, 45 bases long and in frame from the first base. Ends trimmed: V by 8 bases, J by 6 bases; bases unmatched to a gene: 6. TCRdb names Illumina HiSeq 2500 as the instrument used. TCR beta libraries were prepared by quantitative 5'-RACE with molecular barcodes. As for the authors' bioinformatics: To identify disease-linked TCR variants, a new computational method was used, one built on a probabilistic model of VDJ rearrangement. TCRdb took the public reads, trimmed them with fastp at Q25, ran MiXCR for clone calling and kept in-frame beta chains. Identical CDR3 proteins give one entry, which carries the most common genes and DNA. The V and J calls and clone size come from TCRdb's table, not from the authors' own analysis. For this sample there are about 160,000 distinct CDR3 sequences; just over 9.5% appear just once. About 15% of the sample lies in the top ten.

A note on this clonotype: What antigen it recognizes has not been identified. No per-base quality is available; no much larger clone lies one base away.

The chain links TRBV6-1 with TRBJ2-3, and 15 bases in between align with TRBD2. The clonotype originates from a female donor with ankylosing spondylitis or in good health (not recorded which). Sequencing input: blood, either unsorted or a sorted T cell fraction (not recorded which). The DNA sequence reads TGTGCCAGCGGCGGACTAGCGGGAGGGGGTGATACGCAGTATTTT. Its protein is CASGGLAGGGDTQYF.